This TCR beta chain was observed in a study of blood T cell repertoires in COVID-19. Study as a whole: COVID-19 samples, acute and convalescent, were from the United States, Italy and Spain. Sources were T cells, B-cell-depleted T cells, or PBMCs; the material itself was cDNA or gDNA.

Per the germline V gene, CDR1 is SGHRS and CDR2 is YFSETQ. V was clipped by 10 bases and J by 2 bases, with 18 bases between them. This CDR3 spans 14 amino acids. In the original workflow: Estimates of nucleated cell counts were drawn from the amplification of reference gene primers. Libraries were prepared by immunoSEQ multiplex PCR; TCRdb keeps only in-frame clonotypes and omits some of them. V and J calls and clone size are as listed in that table; D and trimming were resolved from the DNA. The sample comprises around 240,000 clones, around 84% of which are singletons, and about 1.5% rests with the top ten.

Material for sequencing was peripheral blood. The V call is TRBV5-1, the J call TRBJ1-2; the D gene is possibly TRBD1 (6 bases). The sequence was obtained from a woman aged 40 to 50 who had recovered from COVID-19. The CDR3 loop reads CASAAGGQNYGYTF. The CDR3 DNA reads TGCGCCTCAGCAGCCGGGGGGCAAAACTATGGCTACACCTTC.